This is a list of T cell receptor beta chains from one sample in a study of T cells in Graves' hyperthyroidism and ophthalmopathy. TCRdb reprocessed the multiplex PCR reads with MiXCR, giving one entry per CDR3 protein. The sample includes around 350,000 distinct CDR3 sequences, 13% of them seen just once. The specimen sequenced was blood. These receptors all come from a young woman with Graves' hyperthyroidism. CDR3s include the opening cysteine and the closing phenylalanine or tryptophan. The D gene is left open where the match is weak. Clone size is stated in some rows and not others, as once, few, many or a class when expanded.

v_gene,abundance,d_gene,j_gene,CDR3nt,CDR3aa
TRBV19,many,-,TRBJ1-5,TGTGCCAGTAGTATAGCCCTGTCGTCGGGGTGGGGCAATCAGCCCCAGCATTTT,CASSIALSSGWGNQPQHF
TRBV27,many,TRBD1,TRBJ1-2,TGTGCCAGCAGTTTTGCAGGGGGAGCTAACTATGGCTACACCTTC,CASSFAGGANYGYTF
TRBV5-1,-,TRBD1,TRBJ2-2,TGCGCCAGCAGCGGACAGGGGGCCAGCGGGGAGCTGTTTTTT,CASSGQGASGELFF
TRBV10-3,-,-,TRBJ2-2,TGTGCCATCAGTGGACAGGGTGGGGGGACCACCGGGGAGCTGTTTTTT,CAISGQGGGTTGELFF
TRBV7-3,few,-,TRBJ1-1,TGTGCCAGCAGCTTATCTCGCGCGAACACTGAAGCTTTCTTT,CASSLSRANTEAFF
TRBV28,many,-,TRBJ2-1,TGTGCCAGCAGTTTAATAGCGGACAATGAGCAGTTCTTC,CASSLIADNEQFF
TRBV6-2/TRBV6-3,-,-,TRBJ1-2,TGTGCCAGCAGGACGACAGCTAACTATGGCTACACCTTC,CASRTTANYGYTF
TRBV24-1,many,TRBD1,TRBJ1-2,TGTGCCACCAGTGATTTAACAGGGGTCTACACCTTC,CATSDLTGVYTF
TRBV2,-,-,TRBJ2-5,TGTGCCAGCAGTGACAGAACTAACCGGGAGACCCAGTACTTC,CASSDRTNRETQYF
TRBV7-9,many,TRBD1,TRBJ1-1,TGTGCCAGCAGCCCGGGGGACAGCCGGACTGAAGCTTTCTTT,CASSPGDSRTEAFF
TRBV6-5,few,-,TRBJ2-7,TGTGCCAGCAGTTACGAGGGGTGGGAGCAGTACTTC,CASSYEGWEQYF
TRBV29-1,many,TRBD1,TRBJ1-1,TGCAGCGGCAGGGGGGACACTGAAGCTTTCTTT,CSGRGDTEAFF
TRBV27,many,TRBD1,TRBJ1-2,TGTGCCAGCAGTTTATCGGATCGGACAGGGCATGGCTACACCTTC,CASSLSDRTGHGYTF
TRBV10-1,-,TRBD2,TRBJ2-1,TGCGCCAGCAGTGTCGGGGGGGCCGACAATGAGCAGTTCTTC,CASSVGGADNEQFF
TRBV20-1,many,-,TRBJ2-2,TGCAGTGCTAGAGATATCCGGGAGAGGCTGGCCGGGGAGCTGTTTTTT,CSARDIRERLAGELFF
TRBV30,many,-,TRBJ1-1,TGTGCCTGGAGGGGGACACTGAACACTGAAGCTTTCTTT,CAWRGTLNTEAFF
TRBV20-1,few,TRBD1,TRBJ1-2,TGCAGTGCTAGAGATAACAGGGGAGTCTTCGGCTACACCTTC,CSARDNRGVFGYTF
TRBV28,many,-,TRBJ2-7,TGTGCCAGCAGTTCTACCGGGACTGCAGCACCGTCCTCCTACGAGCAGTACTTC,CASSSTGTAAPSSYEQYF
TRBV6-5,many,TRBD1,TRBJ2-2,TGTGCCAGCAGTTACCTGGGACAGGGGGAAGTCACCGGGGAGCTGTTTTTT,CASSYLGQGEVTGELFF
TRBV20-1,-,-,TRBJ1-6,TGCAGTGCCCAAATCTTGACAGGCTCAACGGGGAATTCACCCCTCCACTTT,CSAQILTGSTGNSPLHF
TRBV6-2/TRBV6-3,many,-,TRBJ2-7,TGTGCCAGCAGTCTGGCTCGGAGCTACGAGCAGTACTTC,CASSLARSYEQYF
TRBV27,many,-,TRBJ2-1,TGTGCCAGCGGAAGGGACTCCGTTTACAATGAGCAGTTCTTC,CASGRDSVYNEQFF
TRBV30,many,TRBD2,TRBJ2-3,TGTGCCTGGAGGACTAGCGGGAGACGGACAGATACGCAGTATTTT,CAWRTSGRRTDTQYF
TRBV7-8,many,TRBD1,TRBJ1-1,TGTGCCAGCAGAGTAACAGGGGGCGGTCTGAACACTGAAGCTTTCTTT,CASRVTGGGLNTEAFF
TRBV12-3/TRBV12-4,many,-,TRBJ2-1,TGTGCCAGCAACTTAGGTGGTAGCTCCTACAATGAGCAGTTCTTC,CASNLGGSSYNEQFF
TRBV27,-,TRBD2,TRBJ2-7,TGTGCCAGCAGTTTATCCGTGGGGGGGAAAAACGAGCAGTACTTC,CASSLSVGGKNEQYF
TRBV15,many,TRBD1,TRBJ2-3,TGTGCCACCAGCAGAGCGGCCGCCGGGACAGGGGGCGGTACGCAGTATTTT,CATSRAAAGTGGGTQYF
TRBV5-1,many,-,TRBJ2-3,TGCGCCAGCAGCTCCTCGGGACAGCGGGTAGATACGCAGTATTTT,CASSSSGQRVDTQYF
TRBV11-3,many,TRBD1,TRBJ1-1,TGTGCCAGCAGCATGGGGACAGGTAGAGAAGCTTTCTTT,CASSMGTGREAFF
TRBV10-3,many,-,TRBJ1-5,TGTGCCATTGGGGCGCGACAGCCCCAGCATTTT,CAIGARQPQHF
TRBV4-1,many,TRBD2,TRBJ2-7,TGCGCCAGCAGCCAGGGGGGGGGGATGGCCTACGAGCAGTACTTC,CASSQGGGMAYEQYF
TRBV28,many,-,TRBJ1-2,TGTGCCAGCAGTTTTAAGCCCTATGGCTACACCTTC,CASSFKPYGYTF
TRBV6-2/TRBV6-3,-,TRBD2,TRBJ2-1,TGTGCCAGCAGCCCTGGGGCGTGGTTGACGCCGGGACTAGCGGGGTCGTACAATGAGCAGTTCTTC,CASSPGAWLTPGLAGSYNEQFF
TRBV6-1,-,TRBD1,TRBJ1-3,TGTGCCAGCAGAAAGACAGGGGCGGGAAACACCATATATTTT,CASRKTGAGNTIYF
TRBV11-2,few,-,TRBJ2-7,TGTGCCAGCAGCTTAATCTTAGAAAACGAGCAGTACTTC,CASSLILENEQYF
TRBV7-8,many,-,TRBJ1-4,TGTGCCAGCAGCTATGCGGGGCCGGCAACTAATGAAAAACTGTTTTTT,CASSYAGPATNEKLFF
TRBV6-1,-,-,TRBJ2-1,TGTGCCAGCAAGACAGGAGTATCCTACAATGAGCAGTTCTTC,CASKTGVSYNEQFF
TRBV5-1,many,-,TRBJ1-1,TGCGCCAGCAGCTTGGGCCGGGAAAACACTGAAGCTTTCTTT,CASSLGRENTEAFF
TRBV11-2,-,-,TRBJ2-1,TGTGCCAGCAGCTTAGGGGCGGGGAAAAAAGGAGGCAATGAGCAGTTCTTC,CASSLGAGKKGGNEQFF
TRBV20-1,many,TRBD1,TRBJ1-5,TGCAGTGCTAGAGCCGGTACAGGGGGAAGCAATCAGCCCCAGCATTTT,CSARAGTGGSNQPQHF
TRBV6-2/TRBV6-3,many,-,TRBJ2-2,TGTGCCAGCAGTTACGTCGGGCCCTACACCGGGGAGCTGTTTTTT,CASSYVGPYTGELFF
TRBV9,many,TRBD2,TRBJ2-5,TGTGCCAGCAGCGTAGAGGGGAGGGGACTAGCGGGACCGAAAGGCCAAGAGACCCAGTACTTC,CASSVEGRGLAGPKGQETQYF
TRBV19,-,TRBD2,TRBJ2-1,TGTGCCAGTAGTCCCCGGACTAGCGGGAGGTCTGAGCAGTTCTTC,CASSPRTSGRSEQFF
TRBV20-1,many,TRBD1,TRBJ2-1,TGCAGTGTCACCTCAGGGGGTTCCTACAATGAGCAGTTCTTC,CSVTSGGSYNEQFF
TRBV7-2,many,-,TRBJ2-2,TGTGCCAGCAGCTTAGTGACGGAAACCGGGGAGCTGTTTTTT,CASSLVTETGELFF
TRBV3-1,many,TRBD1,TRBJ1-1,TGTGCCAGCAGCCATGGACAGGGGGGGTTGAACACTGAAGCTTTCTTT,CASSHGQGGLNTEAFF
TRBV28,many,TRBD2,TRBJ2-5,TGTGCCAGCAGTTTATTCCCGCTCGGGACTAGCGGGAGAAGAGAGACCCAGTACTTC,CASSLFPLGTSGRRETQYF
TRBV3-1,many,-,TRBJ1-2,TGTGCCAGCAGCCAAGGGGTAGGGACTCACTATGGCTACACCTTC,CASSQGVGTHYGYTF
TRBV12-3/TRBV12-4,many,-,TRBJ2-1,TGTGCCACCTGTCGAGAGACAGAGTACAATGAGCAGTTCTTC,CATCRETEYNEQFF
TRBV10-3,-,-,TRBJ1-5,TGTGCCATCAGTACTGAATATAGCAATCAGCCCCAGCATTTT,CAISTEYSNQPQHF
TRBV7-2,many,TRBD2,TRBJ2-5,TGTGCCAGCAGCTTAGAACTGCCTGGGACTAGCGGCCCACGGGAGACCCAGTACTTC,CASSLELPGTSGPRETQYF
TRBV13,-,TRBD2,TRBJ2-5,TGTGCCAGCAGCCTAGATCGTTTTAGCGGGAGGCAAGAGACCCAGTACTTC,CASSLDRFSGRQETQYF
TRBV5-1,-,-,TRBJ2-1,TGCGCCAGCAGCTTGGCCCCGGGGGCACAGACCAATGAGCAGTTCTTC,CASSLAPGAQTNEQFF
TRBV2,many,-,TRBJ2-3,TGTGCCAGCAGTGAAGTGCGGACGGCCTCCACAGATACGCAGTATTTT,CASSEVRTASTDTQYF